This TCR beta chain was observed in a study of blood T cell repertoires in COVID-19. Study as a whole: Donors in the United States, Italy and Spain gave samples during acute or convalescent COVID-19. T cells, B-cell-depleted T cells, or PBMCs supplied cDNA or gDNA.

Germline V CDR1 and CDR2: SGHNT, YYREEE (reference sequence). With 4 bases clipped from V and 10 bases from J, the junction kept 18 bases outside the gene matches. This CDR3 contains 16 residues. Methods used by the authors: Estimates of nucleated cell counts were drawn from the amplification of reference gene primers. Clones were sequenced by immunoSEQ multiplex PCR, and TCRdb holds only the in-frame ones, with some missing. The D gene and trimming were derived from the DNA, and the V and J assignments and clone size from that table. The sample lists over 70,000 clones; about 75% were seen once. Sequencing was carried out using peripheral blood. The TCR sequence derives from a woman of 80 years or more with acute or convalescent COVID-19. This chain joins TRBV5-4 and TRBJ1-1; 8 bases match TRBD1. CDR3 sequence (DNA): TGTGCCAGCAGCCCGGGACAGGCTGTAGTAGGTCTCGGAGCTTTCTTT. It translates to CASSPGQAVVGLGAFF.